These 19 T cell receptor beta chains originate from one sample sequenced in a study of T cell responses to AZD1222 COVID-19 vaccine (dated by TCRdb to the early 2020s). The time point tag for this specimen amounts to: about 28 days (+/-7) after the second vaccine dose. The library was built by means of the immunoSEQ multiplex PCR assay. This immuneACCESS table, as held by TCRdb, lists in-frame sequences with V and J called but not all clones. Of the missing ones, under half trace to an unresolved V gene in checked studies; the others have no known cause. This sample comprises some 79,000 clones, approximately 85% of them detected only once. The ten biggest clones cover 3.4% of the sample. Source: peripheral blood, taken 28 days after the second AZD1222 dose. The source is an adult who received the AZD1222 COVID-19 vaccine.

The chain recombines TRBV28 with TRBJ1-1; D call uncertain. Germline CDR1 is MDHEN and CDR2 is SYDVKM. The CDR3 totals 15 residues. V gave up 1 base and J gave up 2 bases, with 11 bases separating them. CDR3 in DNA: TGTGCCAGCAGTTTATCGTTCCCATCCAACACTGAAGCTTTCTTT. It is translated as CASSLSFPSNTEAFF.

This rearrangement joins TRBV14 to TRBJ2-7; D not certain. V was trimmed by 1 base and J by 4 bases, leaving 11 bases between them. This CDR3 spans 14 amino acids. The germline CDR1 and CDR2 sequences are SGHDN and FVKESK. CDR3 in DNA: TGTGCCAGCAGCCAAGTTCGCCAGAAGTACGAGCAGTACTTC. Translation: CASSQVRQKYEQYF.

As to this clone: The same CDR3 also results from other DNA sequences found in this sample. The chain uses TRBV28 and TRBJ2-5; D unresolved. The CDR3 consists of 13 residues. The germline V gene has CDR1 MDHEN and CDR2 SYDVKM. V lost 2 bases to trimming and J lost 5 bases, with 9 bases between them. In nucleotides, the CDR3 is TGTGCCAGCAGTTTAAGTCCCCGGGAGACCCAGTACTTC. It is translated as CASSLSPRETQYF. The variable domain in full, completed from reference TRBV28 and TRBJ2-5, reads DVKVTQSSRYLVKRTGEKVFLECVQDMDHENMFWYRQDPGLGLRLIYFSYDVKMKEKGDIPEGYSVSREKKERFSLILESASTNQTSMYLCASSLSPRETQYFGPGTRLLVL.

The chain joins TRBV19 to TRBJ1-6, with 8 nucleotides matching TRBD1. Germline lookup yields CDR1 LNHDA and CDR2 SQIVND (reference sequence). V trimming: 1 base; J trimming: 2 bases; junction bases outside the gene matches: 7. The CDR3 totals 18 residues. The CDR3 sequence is CASSIGATGVAYNSPLHF. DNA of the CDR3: TGTGCCAGTAGTATAGGAGCGACAGGGGTTGCCTATAATTCACCCCTCCACTTT.

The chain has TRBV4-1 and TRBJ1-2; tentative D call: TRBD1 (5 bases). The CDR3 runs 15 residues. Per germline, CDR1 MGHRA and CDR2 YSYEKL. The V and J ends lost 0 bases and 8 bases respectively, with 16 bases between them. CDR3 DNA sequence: TGCGCCAGCAGCCAAGATCAGGGACTCAGTTCAGGCTACACCTTC. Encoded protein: CASSQDQGLSSGYTF.

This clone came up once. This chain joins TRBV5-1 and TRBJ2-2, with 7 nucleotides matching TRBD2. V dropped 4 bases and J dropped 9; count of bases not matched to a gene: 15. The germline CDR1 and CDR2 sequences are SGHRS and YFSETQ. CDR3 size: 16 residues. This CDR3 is CASSAAGTPGGRELFF. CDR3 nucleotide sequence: TGCGCCAGCAGCGCCGCAGGAACACCGGGAGGCCGGGAGCTGTTTTTT.

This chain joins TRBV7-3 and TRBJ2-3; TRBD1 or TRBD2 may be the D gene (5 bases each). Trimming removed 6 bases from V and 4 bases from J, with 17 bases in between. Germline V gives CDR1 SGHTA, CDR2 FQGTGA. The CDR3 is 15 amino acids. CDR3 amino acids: CASRRGVSEADTQYF. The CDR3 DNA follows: TGTGCCAGCAGGAGGGGTGTAAGCGAGGCAGATACGCAGTATTTT.

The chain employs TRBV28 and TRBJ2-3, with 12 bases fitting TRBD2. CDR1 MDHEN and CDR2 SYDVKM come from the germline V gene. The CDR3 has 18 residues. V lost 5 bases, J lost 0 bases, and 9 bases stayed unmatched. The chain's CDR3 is CASSEKLLAGGSTDTQYF. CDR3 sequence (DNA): TGTGCCAGCAGTGAGAAACTACTAGCGGGAGGCAGCACAGATACGCAGTATTTT.

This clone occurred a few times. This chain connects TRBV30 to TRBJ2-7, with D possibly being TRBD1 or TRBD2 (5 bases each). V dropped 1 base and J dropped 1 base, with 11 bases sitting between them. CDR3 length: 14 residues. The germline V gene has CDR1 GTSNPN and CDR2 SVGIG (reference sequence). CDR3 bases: TGTGCCTGGAGTGCCCGGGGACCTTCCTACGAGCAGTACTTC. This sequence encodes CAWSARGPSYEQYF.

Here the CDR3 reads CASSQPPRSYEQYF. CDR3 in DNA: TGTGCCAGCAGCCAGCCCCCTCGCTCCTACGAGCAGTACTTC. The gene calls are TRBV7-2 and TRBJ2-7; D unclear. V lost 5 bases to trimming and J lost 0 bases, with 11 bases between them. The CDR3 covers 14 residues. CDR1 and CDR2 from the germline V gene are SGHTA and FQGNSA.

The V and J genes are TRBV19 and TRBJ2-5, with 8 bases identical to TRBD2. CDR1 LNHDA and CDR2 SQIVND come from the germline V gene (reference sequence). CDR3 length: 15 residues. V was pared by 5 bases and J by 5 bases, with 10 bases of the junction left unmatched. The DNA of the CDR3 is TGTGCCAGTAGTGCCCGGGGGGGCCTTGGGGAGACCCAGTACTTC. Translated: CASSARGGLGETQYF.

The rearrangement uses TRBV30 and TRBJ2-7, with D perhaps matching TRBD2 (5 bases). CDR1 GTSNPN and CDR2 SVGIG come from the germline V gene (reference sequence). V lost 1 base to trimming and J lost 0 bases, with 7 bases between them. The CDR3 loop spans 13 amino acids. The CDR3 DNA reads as TGTGCCTGGAGTGGCGGGCGCTCCTACGAGCAGTACTTC. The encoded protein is CAWSGGRSYEQYF.

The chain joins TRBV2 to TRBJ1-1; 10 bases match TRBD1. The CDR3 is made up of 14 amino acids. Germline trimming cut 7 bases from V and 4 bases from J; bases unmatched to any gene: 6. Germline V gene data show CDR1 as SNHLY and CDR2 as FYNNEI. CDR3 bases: TGTGCCAGCATGCAAGACAGGGGGCTCACTGAAGCTTTCTTT. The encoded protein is CASMQDRGLTEAFF. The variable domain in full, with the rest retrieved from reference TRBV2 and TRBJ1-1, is EPEVTQTPSHQVTQMGQEVILRCVPISNHLYFYWYRQILGQKVEFLVSFYNNEISEKSEIFDDQFSVERPDGSNFTLKIRSTKLEDSAMYFCASMQDRGLTEAFFGQGTRLTVV.

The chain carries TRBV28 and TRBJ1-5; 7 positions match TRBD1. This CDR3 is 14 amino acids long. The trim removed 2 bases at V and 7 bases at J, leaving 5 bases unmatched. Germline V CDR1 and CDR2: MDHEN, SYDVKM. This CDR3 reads CASSLGGGWQPQHF. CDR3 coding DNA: TGTGCCAGCAGTTTAGGAGGGGGCTGGCAGCCCCAGCATTTT.

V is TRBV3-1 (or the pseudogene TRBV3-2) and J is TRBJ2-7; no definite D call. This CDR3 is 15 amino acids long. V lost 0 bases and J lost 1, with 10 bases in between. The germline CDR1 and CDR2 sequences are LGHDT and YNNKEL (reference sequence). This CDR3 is CASSQDWVSSYEQYF. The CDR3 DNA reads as TGTGCCAGCAGCCAAGATTGGGTGTCTTCCTACGAGCAGTACTTC.

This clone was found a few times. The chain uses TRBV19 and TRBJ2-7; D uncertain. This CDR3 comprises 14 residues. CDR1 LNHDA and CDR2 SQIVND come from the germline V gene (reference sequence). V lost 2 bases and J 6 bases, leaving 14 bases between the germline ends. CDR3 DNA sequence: TGTGCCAGTAGTATATCAAGGGCTTCGGGCGAGCAGTACTTC. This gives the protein CASSISRASGEQYF.

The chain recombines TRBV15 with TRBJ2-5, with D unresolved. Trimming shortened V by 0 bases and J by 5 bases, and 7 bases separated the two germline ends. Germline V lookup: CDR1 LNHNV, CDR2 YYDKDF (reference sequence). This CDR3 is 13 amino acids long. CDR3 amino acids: CATSRDPKETQYF. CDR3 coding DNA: TGTGCCACCAGCAGAGACCCCAAGGAGACCCAGTACTTC. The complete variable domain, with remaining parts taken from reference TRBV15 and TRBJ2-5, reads DAMVIQNPRYQVTQFGKPVTLSCSQTLNHNVMYWYQQKSSQAPKLLFHYYDKDFNNEADTPDNFQSRRPNTSFCFLDIRSPGLGDTAMYLCATSRDPKETQYFGPGTRLLVL.

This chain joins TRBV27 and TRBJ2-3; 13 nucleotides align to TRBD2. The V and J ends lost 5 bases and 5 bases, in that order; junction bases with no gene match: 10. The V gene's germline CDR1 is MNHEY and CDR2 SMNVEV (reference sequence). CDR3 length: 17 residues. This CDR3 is CASSTFLGLAGLDTQYF. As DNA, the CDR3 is TGTGCCAGCAGTACGTTCCTGGGACTAGCGGGGCTAGATACGCAGTATTTT.

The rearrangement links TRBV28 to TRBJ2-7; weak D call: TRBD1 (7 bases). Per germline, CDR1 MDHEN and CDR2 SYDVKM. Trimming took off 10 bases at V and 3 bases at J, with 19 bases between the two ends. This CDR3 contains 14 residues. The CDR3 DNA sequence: TGTGCCACAGTAGGAGGGTCAGGGGGCTACGAGCAGTACTTC. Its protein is CATVGGSGGYEQYF.